Listed below are T cell receptor beta chains from one sample, sequenced in a study of shared clonotypes between healthy human individuals. This table comes from immunoSEQ multiplex PCR, and its TCRdb copy is limited to in-frame clones, with some not included. Of 550,000 to 600,000 clones listed, roughly 79% were seen once; the top ten hold around 12%. Sequenced material: PBMCs. The receptors stem from a woman aged 40-49 years in good health. Some clones in this sample may be carry-over from other donors' samples. The CDR3 runs from the conserved cysteine through the conserved F or W. Fields, in order: D gene, J gene, V gene, clone size, CDR3 protein, CDR3 DNA. The D gene is left open where the match is weak. Expanded clones get a size class; other rows say once, few or many, or leave the size out.

TRBD2,TRBJ2-2,TRBV4-1,NA,CASSQPRLAGGTGELFF,TGCGCCAGCAGCCAACCTCGCCTAGCGGGAGGCACCGGGGAGCTGTTTTTT
NA,TRBJ1-1,TRBV7-2,NA,CASSSAGALVTEAFF,TGTGCCAGCAGCTCGGCCGGGGCGTTGGTCACTGAAGCTTTCTTT
NA,TRBJ2-1,TRBV19,NA,CASSWGRGEQFF,TGTGCCAGTAGTTGGGGCCGAGGCGAGCAGTTCTTC
TRBD1,TRBJ2-7,TRBV7-9,NA,CASSLSWGQGIEQYF,TGTGCCAGCAGCTTATCCTGGGGACAGGGAATCGAGCAGTACTTC
TRBD1,TRBJ2-2,TRBV11-2,once,CASSPRERRGSTGELFF,TGTGCCAGCAGCCCAAGGGAGCGCAGGGGGTCCACCGGGGAGCTGTTTTTT
NA,TRBJ1-4,TRBV7-8,NA,CASVGGLQVEKLFF,TGTGCCAGCGTGGGGGGGCTGCAAGTTGAAAAACTGTTTTTT
NA,TRBJ2-1,TRBV6-5,NA,CASSYHDGYNEQFF,TGTGCCAGCAGTTACCACGACGGTTACAATGAGCAGTTCTTC
TRBD2,TRBJ2-7,TRBV18,once,CASSPPISGRSYEQYF,TGTGCCAGCTCACCACCGATAAGCGGGAGAAGCTACGAGCAGTACTTC
NA,TRBJ1-1,TRBV28,NA,CASSLFSGEAFF,TGTGCCAGCAGTTTATTTTCGGGAGAAGCTTTCTTT
NA,TRBJ2-3,TRBV7-3,NA,CASSHTSETGPDTQYF,TGTGCCAGCAGCCACACAAGCGAGACAGGCCCAGATACGCAGTATTTT
NA,TRBJ1-2,TRBV2,few,CASSAGGNYGYTF,TGTGCCAGCAGTGCCGGCGGTAACTATGGCTACACCTTC
TRBD2,TRBJ2-7,TRBV10-3,NA,CATSQGLAGASEQYF,TGTGCCACAAGCCAGGGACTAGCGGGAGCCTCCGAGCAGTACTTC
NA,TRBJ2-1,TRBV6-5,NA,CASSYSAGSSYNEQFF,TGTGCCAGCAGTTACTCTGCAGGCAGCTCCTACAATGAGCAGTTCTTC
NA,TRBJ2-3,TRBV4-1,few,CASSQALDTQYF,TGCGCCAGCAGCCAAGCCTTAGATACGCAGTATTTT
NA,TRBJ2-7,TRBV6-5,NA,CASSPGILYEQYF,TGTGCCAGCAGTCCCGGGATTCTCTACGAGCAGTACTTC
TRBD2,TRBJ2-2,TRBV13,NA,CASSPGLNTGELFF,TGTGCCAGCAGCCCGGGACTAAACACCGGGGAGCTGTTTTTT
NA,TRBJ1-2,TRBV4-3,many,CASSPVSAGGGVYGYTF,TGCGCCAGCAGCCCAGTATCCGCCGGCGGGGGAGTCTATGGCTACACCTTC
TRBD1,TRBJ2-2,TRBV25-1,NA,CASSATGADGVGELFF,TGTGCCAGCAGTGCGACAGGGGCCGATGGGGTCGGGGAGCTGTTTTTT
NA,TRBJ2-7,TRBV27,NA,CASSLRAAYYEQYF,TGTGCCAGCAGTTTAAGAGCCGCCTACTACGAGCAGTACTTC
NA,TRBJ1-5,TRBV2,many,CASGTRSNQPQHF,TGTGCCAGCGGGACAAGAAGTAATCAGCCCCAGCATTTT
NA,TRBJ2-5,TRBV7-2,NA,CASVVDYLRETQYF,TGTGCCTCGGTAGTGGACTACCTCCGGGAGACCCAGTACTTC
NA,TRBJ2-3,TRBV18,NA,CASSLDRGYTDTQYF,TGTGCCAGCTCGCTTGATCGGGGCTACACAGATACGCAGTATTTT
TRBD2,TRBJ2-1,TRBV7-2,few,CASSYRREVPNEQFF,TGTGCCAGCAGTTACAGGCGGGAGGTTCCCAATGAGCAGTTCTTC
NA,TRBJ1-2,TRBV7-9,NA,CGCGGNYGYTF,TGCGGTTGTGGGGGGAACTATGGCTACACCTTC
NA,TRBJ2-7,TRBV7-9,NA,CASSFGTTYEQYF,TGTGCCAGCAGCTTCGGGACAACTTACGAGCAGTACTTC
NA,TRBJ2-1,TRBV4-1,NA,CASSLTTPYNEQFF,TGCGCCAGCAGCCTTACCACCCCCTACAATGAGCAGTTCTTC
NA,TRBJ1-1,TRBV7-2,NA,CASSLRGSNTEAFF,TGTGCCAGCAGCTTGAGGGGGTCGAACACTGAAGCTTTCTTT
NA,TRBJ2-5,TRBV15,NA,CATSRDLQGGETQYF,TGTGCCACCAGCAGAGATTTGCAAGGTGGTGAGACCCAGTACTTC
NA,TRBJ1-2,TRBV28,NA,CASSFTTSNYGYTF,TGTGCCAGCAGTTTTACGACAAGCAACTATGGCTACACCTTC
NA,TRBJ2-1,TRBV6-6,NA,CASSYSGNEQFF,TGTGCCAGCAGTTACTCGGGCAATGAGCAGTTCTTC